This T cell receptor (beta chain) was identified during a study of memory CD8 T cells in hepatitis C reinfection. Study-level information: Late/post reinfection sampling occurred 12 to 24 weeks after detected reinfection.

The CDR3 has 14 residues. Germline V gene data show CDR1 as SGHDT and CDR2 as YYEEEE. V dropped 2 bases and J dropped 1 base, with 7 bases sitting between them. The count of this clone is one. Specified time point: late/post reinfection, 12 to 24 weeks after detection. TCR sequencing was done directly ex vivo on sorted cells, without expansion in vitro. Generated by immunoSEQ multiplex PCR, the TCRdb table keeps only in-frame clones and is missing some. The sample lists 46,000 or so clones; approximately 89% were seen once. The chain employs TRBV5-6 and TRBJ2-1; D possibly corresponds to TRBD2 (5 bases). This TCR was recovered from a man younger than 30 with hepatitis C virus infection. The sample consisted of naive CD8+ T cells sorted from blood. CDR3 in amino acids: CASSFSGSYNEQFF. DNA of the CDR3: TGTGCCAGCAGCTTTTCGGGGTCCTACAATGAGCAGTTCTTC.